This T cell receptor (beta chain) was observed in a study of blood T cell repertoires in COVID-19. Study as a whole: Acute-phase and convalescent COVID-19 samples originated in the United States, Italy and Spain. Sample material is recorded as cDNA or gDNA derived from T cells, B-cell-depleted T cells, or PBMCs.

In the original workflow: Scientists estimated how many nucleated cells there were by amplifying reference gene primers. Assay used: immunoSEQ multiplex PCR; TCRdb lists only in-frame clones, some missing. The V and J calls and the clone size are those of that table, but D and trimming were determined from the DNA. The table records a few hundred thousand clones, 80% to 90% of them present only once. The CDR3 has 15 amino acids. The V gene's germline CDR1 is KGHSH and CDR2 LQKENI. The trim removed 5 bases at V and 5 bases at J, leaving 9 bases unmatched. Sequencing was carried out using peripheral blood. This rearrangement joins TRBV18 to TRBJ1-2; 9 bases agree with TRBD1. The sequence was obtained from a man aged 45-60 years with acute or convalescent COVID-19. As DNA, the CDR3 is TGTGCCAGCTCATCATACAGGGGGCCAGGATATGGCTACACCTTC. This translates into CASSSYRGPGYGYTF. The whole variable domain, remainder taken from reference TRBV18 and TRBJ1-2, is NAGVMQNPRHLVRRRGQEARLRCSPMKGHSHVYWYRQLPEEGLKFMVYLQKENIIDESGMPKERFSAEFPKEGPSILRIQQVVRGDSAAYFCASSSYRGPGYGYTFGSGTRLTVV.